Given below is one TCR beta chain in context. The table lists this clonotype with many counts. What antigen it recognizes has not been identified. Per-nucleotide qualities are absent, and no much larger clonotype sits a single base away. The data derive from a study of human T cells and chemical hapten exposure (dated by TCRdb to about 2021). Describing the broader study: The libraries were sequenced as a pool, and the TCR yield per sample differed mostly because of small variations in library volumes within the pool. In alopecia patients, the study followed how the peripheral blood TCR repertoire changed in vivo over primary and secondary sensitization to diphenylcyclopropenone (DPC), a hapten. For every blood RNA sample, sequencing covered both the TCR alpha and TCR beta chains. Overall results and qualifications from the work: After repeated subsampling, the strength of the expansion versus patch-test correlation and the threshold at which it became significant changed. DPC sensitization did not change the number of TCRs with a frequency above 1 in 1000, and there was no evidence of changes in global repertoire structure.

The protocol used for the library was RACE. The sequencer was a NextSeq 500. During library preparation, unique molecular identifiers were attached to individual cDNA molecules so that TCRs could be counted in a quantitative, reproducible way. The paper's data handling went like this. Samples had a median of about 96,000 TCRs, with a range from 23,224 to 690,600. The Decombinator software suite was used to annotate V, J and CDR3 in the TCR reads. For PS versus PT1 abundance plots, all samples were subsampled to the same number of TCRs (28,000). Expanded TCRs were defined as absent before sensitization and observed at least eight times at the 2-week time point. TCRdb handled the public reads itself, with Q25 trimming in fastp and clone calling in MiXCR, and kept productive beta chains. Every CDR3 protein is listed once, alongside the most common genes and DNA of its rows. TCRdb's processing, not the study's, gives the V and J calls here. This sample comprises about 34,000 distinct CDR3 sequences, approximately 5% of them detected only once. The ten largest clonotypes hold more than 10% of the sample.

From its cysteine to its phenylalanine, the CDR3 spans 14 amino acids. Only the CDR3 DNA is retained, 42 bases long and in frame from the first base. A distance of 21 bases separates the germline ends of V and J, which lose 8 bases and 7 bases respectively. The germline V gene provides CDR1 MDHEN and CDR2 SYDVKM. The time point label for this specimen denotes: healthy volunteer bleed at 6 weeks. Total RNA was extracted from unfractionated whole blood that had been collected in Tempus Blood RNA tubes. As TCR sequencing controls, five healthy volunteers were used, with blood taken at day 0, 2 weeks and 6 weeks.

The material sequenced was whole blood. Recombination linked TRBV28 to TRBJ2-7; the D element could tentatively be TRBD1 or TRBD2, as 7 bases agree for each. This TCR was recovered from a human donor in good health. Some clones in this sample may be carry-over from other donors' samples. The DNA sequence is given as TGTGCCAGCGGCCCATGGGAGGGGGCGGGTGAGCAGTACTTC. It is translated as CASGPWEGAGEQYF. With all but the CDR3 taken from the reference TRBV28 and TRBJ2-7 genes, the full variable domain is: DVKVTQSSRYLVKRTGEKVFLECVQDMDHENMFWYRQDPGLGLRLIYFSYDVKMKEKGDIPEGYSVSREKKERFSLILESASTNQTSMYLCASGPWEGAGEQYFGPGTRLTVT.